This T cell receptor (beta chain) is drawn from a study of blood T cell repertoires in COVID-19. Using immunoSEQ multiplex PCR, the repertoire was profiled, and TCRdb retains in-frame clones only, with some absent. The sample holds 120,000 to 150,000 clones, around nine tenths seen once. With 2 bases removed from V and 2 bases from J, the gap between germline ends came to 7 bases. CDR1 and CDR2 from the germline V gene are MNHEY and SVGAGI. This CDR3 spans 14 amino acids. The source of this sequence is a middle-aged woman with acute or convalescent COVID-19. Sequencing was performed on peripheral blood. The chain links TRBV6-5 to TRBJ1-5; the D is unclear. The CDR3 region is CASSYGEGNQPQHF. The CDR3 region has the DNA TGTGCCAGCAGTTACGGGGAGGGCAATCAGCCCCAGCATTTT.